The TCR beta chain under discussion was sequenced for a study of cytomegalovirus exposure and HLA in healthy donors. Study results and caveats: In vitro checks showed that a few CMV-associated chains really do target CMV antigens. Researchers reported in a later analysis that a missense DCLRE1C variant was tied to TCR beta V- and J-gene trimming. Reports showed the classifier diagnosing cytomegalovirus status with high specificity and sensitivity.

The CDR3 loop spans 16 amino acids. CDR1 is SGHVS, CDR2 FQNEAQ, per germline. The V and J ends lost 1 base and 4 bases respectively, with 17 bases between them. Primers for the PCR totalled 60 Vbeta and 13 Jbeta. Using immunoSEQ multiplex PCR, the repertoire was profiled, and TCRdb retains in-frame clones only, with some absent. Among approximately 100,000 clones listed, around 9.1% were seen once. A word on this clone: Antigen specificity is unknown.

The rearrangement uses TRBV7-8 and TRBJ2-7; the D gene is possibly TRBD1 (7 bases). This sequence was found in a man aged 35 to 55 in good health and CMV-seropositive. Material for sequencing was PBMCs. The CDR3 spells CASSLGRGLVHYEQYF. In DNA form, the CDR3 reads TGTGCCAGCAGCTTAGGGAGGGGGCTAGTTCATTACGAGCAGTACTTC.